What follows is one T cell receptor beta chain and its context. What it binds is unknown. All unsorted peripheral T cells were captured because whole blood was used without fractionation. Peripheral blood, more than 2 ml, was drawn for RNA extraction. Alpha and beta constant-region primers primed reverse transcription of around 540 ng RNA. Using multiplexing indices, alpha and beta chain libraries were generated apart by chain-specific third strand synthesis. The cDNA received a 5' RACE adapter containing a random hexamer plus an SP2 sequencing primer site. Each CDR3 protein is one row after TCRdb ran MiXCR on the 5' RACE reads. The sample lists approximately 22,000 distinct CDR3 sequences; roughly 7.9% were seen once. This sample was taken from a study of HIV-infected patients and healthy controls. Findings of the study overall: HIV-infected patients and controls differed significantly in mean usage of eight alpha and eight beta V genes. Size-matched repertoire data failed to replicate the apparent Gini index recovery after therapy in HIV-infected patients.

J gave up 3 bases and V 5 bases, and 5 bases lay outside the gene matches. The CDR3 is made up of 14 amino acids. In germline, CDR1 is LNHDA, CDR2 SQIVND (reference sequence). Sequencing was performed on blood. The TCR was taken from an adult in good health. The chain uses TRBV19 and TRBJ2-5, with 8 bases lining up with TRBD2. The CDR3 DNA is TGTGCCAGTAGTGGCCGAGCGGGGGAAGAGACCCAGTACTTC. Its translation is CASSGRAGEETQYF.